This T cell receptor beta chain appears in the sequencing data of a study of blood T cell repertoires in COVID-19. This CDR3 has 13 residues. Germline V gives CDR1 SGHNT, CDR2 YYREEE (reference sequence). In Cohort 3, a recovered donor had either two negative PCRs, clearance, or symptom resolution. Sequencing was performed with immunoSEQ multiplex PCR; in TCRdb, only in-frame clones are kept and a portion is missing. This repertoire shows 200,000 to 250,000 clones, about 79% found once; its top ten account for 3% to 4%. About this clone: Mismatch with germline at one junction end may stem from a read error.

The genes are TRBV5-4 and TRBJ2-3; 7 bases fit TRBD1. The sample consisted of PBMCs or T cells enriched from blood (not recorded which). This sequence was found in a woman aged 60-75 years who had recovered from COVID-19. In DNA, the CDR3 is TGTGCTAGCAAAGGGGGCCCCACAGATACGCAGTATTTT. Its protein product is CASKGGPTDTQYF.